This TCR beta chain was recorded in a study of regulatory T cells in long-lasting Graves disease. Study findings and constraints: Favoring TRBV28, TRBJ1-2 and TRBJ2-5 was a feature seen in persistent disease.

Arm-PCR of CDR3 regions with iRepertoire HTBI primers generated TCR beta libraries. TCRdb reanalysed the multiplex PCR reads using MiXCR and keeps one entry per CDR3 protein. The sample lists about 530,000 distinct CDR3 sequences; 16% were seen once. Sample time point: newly diagnosed GD, antithyroid drugs for less than 3 months. The TCR library was made from RNA that had been extracted from PBMCs in TRIzol. It was an endocrinology department in Xi'an, China, that provided the patients. CDR3 size: 16 residues. The V gene's germline CDR1 is SGDLS and CDR2 YYNGEE. Trimming stripped 0 bases from V and 6 bases from J, with 16 bases between. Comment on this clonotype: Its matching antigen is unknown.

This sample also belongs to another study, concerning T cells in Graves' hyperthyroidism and ophthalmopathy.

The rearrangement links TRBV9 to TRBJ2-1, with D possibly TRBD2 on 5 matching bases. The sample was peripheral blood mononuclear cells (PBMCs), taken at new diagnosis, from a patient treated with antithyroid drugs. The receptor was derived from a woman aged 40 to 65 with Graves disease. The CDR3 loop is CASSVGSGMLINEQFF. Written as DNA, the CDR3 is TGTGCCAGCAGCGTAGGTTCCGGGATGCTAATCAATGAGCAGTTCTTC.